This section outlines one T cell receptor (beta chain) sequence together with its context. This clone was recorded once. There is no known antigen for this receptor. There are no base qualities to consult, and no much larger clone falls within one base. The CDR3 regions of human TCRbeta chains were subjected to immunosequencing. The published analysis was carried out like this. TCRs in the repertoires were matched against a reference library of SARS-CoV-2-specific TCRs that had been generated with the MIRA antigen-specificity platform. Breadth was defined as the fraction of unique TCRs that were SARS-CoV-2-associated, and depth was defined as the fraction of total T cells that were SARS-CoV-2-associated. Using the MIRA data, every spike-specific TCR was mapped to the spike region that the TCR reacted to and assigned to either a CD4 or a CD8 class. Log10-transformed breadth and depth values were compared by one-way ANOVA with Sidak's multiple comparisons tests. Held by TCRdb, this immuneACCESS table contains in-frame sequences only and omits some clones. Under half of the omission traces to an unresolved V gene where checked; the cause of the rest is unknown. V, J and clone size are taken as reported in that table, and D and trimming were inferred from the DNA itself. A total of fewer than 70,000 clones appear in this sample, 60% to 85% of them only once. The ten top clones hold roughly 3.6% of the sample.

Interpreted using the paper, the time point label stands for: about 28 days (+/-7) after the second vaccine dose. AZD1222 recipients whose second dose came at about 4 weeks and those whose second dose came at about 12 weeks were combined into one group, since spike-specific TCR depth and breadth did not differ between the two schedules. The vaccinee samples were drawn from two UK trials, COV001 and COV002, one of which was a single-blind randomized controlled phase 2/3 trial testing AZD1222 (ChAdOx1 nCoV-19) in healthy adults. For TCRbeta chain sequencing, PBMC samples from trial participants were taken at day 0 and at day 28 after the second dose. The data derive from a study of T cell responses to AZD1222 COVID-19 vaccine (dated by TCRdb to the early 2020s). Study-level background: TCR sequencing was performed for over 230 trial participants, of whom 200 to 210 were given two doses of AZD1222 and around 25 were given two doses of MenACWY control vaccine. Trial participants were enrolled into age subgroups of 18-55, 56-69 and 70-plus years, which contained about 150, 27 and 61 TCR-sequenced participants, respectively.

Trimming takes 3 bases from V and 5 bases from J, and the germline ends sit 16 bases apart. Based on the germline V gene, the CDR1 and CDR2 sequences are SNHLY and FYNNEI. There are 15 amino acids in the CDR3, from cysteine to phenylalanine inclusive. Kept here is only the CDR3 DNA, which spans 45 bases and is read in frame from base 1. The paper's findings and limits, for the study overall: The 56-69-year group was small, and its depth increase did not reach significance, likely because of low power. Conclusions about previously exposed vaccinees were limited because only six AZD1222 recipients were SARS-CoV-2 seropositive at baseline. Most participants were white British and females outnumbered males, and the authors suggested that clonal diversity may have been underestimated. Nearly half of unique spike-specific TCRs reportedly recognized epitopes outside regions mutated in the B.1.351 and B.1.1.7 variants. The whole spike protein was spanned by vaccine-associated CD4 TCRs, and dominant responses were seen in regions 160-218 and 743-854. Spike-specific TCR breadth and depth rose significantly after two AZD1222 doses compared with day 0 and with MenACWY recipients. No day 14 peak-response samples were available, so repertoires were characterized only after the peak T cell response.

The material was peripheral blood, obtained 28 days after the second AZD1222 dose. This sequence was found in an adult who received the AZD1222 COVID-19 vaccine. The chain joins TRBV2 to TRBJ1-2, with no confidently assigned D gene. The CDR3: CASSDPTFLGYGYTF. The sequenced DNA: TGTGCCAGCAGTGATCCGACATTCTTAGGATATGGCTACACCTTC.